This T cell receptor (beta chain) originates from a study of control samples from healthy donors and cancer patients. Looked up from germline, CDR1 is LNHDA and CDR2 is SQIVND (reference sequence). The CDR3 is 15 residues long. Trimming cost V 2 bases and J 1 base, with 10 bases left between them. The protocol was immunoSEQ multiplex PCR, while the TCRdb copy is restricted to in-frame clones and leaves out a portion. The sample records 100,000 to 150,000 clones, 75% to 95% being singletons. Sequenced material: blood. The sequence derives from a man aged 35-49 years in good health. V and J are TRBV19 and TRBJ2-3; TRBD1 is a possible D gene (5 bases). This chain's CDR3 is CASSIQGVRTDTQYF. The CDR3 coding sequence is TGTGCCAGTAGTATACAAGGGGTACGCACAGATACGCAGTATTTT.